Included here is one TCR beta chain sequence, with context. V gave up 0 bases and J gave up 0 bases, with 18 bases separating them. The length of the CDR3 is 17 residues. The germline gives CDR1 DFQATT, CDR2 SNEGSKA (reference sequence). A second PCR, run for 7 to 11 cycles, used a sample-barcoded 5' primer plus a J-beta primer mix. MiXCR was run by TCRdb on the 5' RACE reads, yielding one entry per CDR3 protein. The sample has 800,000 or so distinct CDR3 sequences, about 46% seen once; the top ten hold 18%. This record belongs to a study of blood T cells in healthy people across ages. Sequencing input: blood. This clonotype was obtained from a man older than 75 in good health. The rearrangement uses TRBV20-1 and TRBJ2-7; TRBD2 is a possible D gene (5 bases). CDR3 residues: CSARESSGGYSSYEQYF. Written as DNA, the CDR3 is TGCAGTGCTAGAGAATCAAGCGGAGGATACAGCTCCTACGAGCAGTACTTC.